These T cell receptor beta chains were read from a single sample in a study of blood T cell repertoires in COVID-19. Profiling relied on immunoSEQ multiplex PCR, and the TCRdb table lists in-frame clones only, not all of them. The data contain roughly 500,000 clones, roughly nine tenths of them singletons. Sequenced input: peripheral blood. The receptors stem from a man aged 18 to 35 with COVID-19, enrolled during active disease. Each CDR3 is given with its conserved first and last residue. The order of the fields is V gene, CDR3 protein.

V gene: TRBV28
CDR3 protein: CASSSPSKYEQYF

V gene: TRBV14
CDR3 protein: CASSPIAGAGELFF

V gene: TRBV9
CDR3 protein: CASSVSGAGATGELFF

V gene: TRBV7-3
CDR3 protein: CASRPVVAVNTGELFF

V gene: TRBV6-1
CDR3 protein: CASSEALGQGSYEQYF

V gene: TRBV2
CDR3 protein: CASSEQGTVTDTQYF

V gene: TRBV27
CDR3 protein: CASSSLGRASYEQYF

V gene: TRBV7-9
CDR3 protein: CASSPDWEGEQFF

V gene: TRBV30
CDR3 protein: CAWTGGLEAFF

V gene: TRBV5-1
CDR3 protein: CASSSGQEINSPLHF

V gene: TRBV5-6
CDR3 protein: CASSSNYEKLFF

V gene: TRBV7-2
CDR3 protein: CASSLGISGGRYEQYF

V gene: TRBV2
CDR3 protein: CASSEPLSVTEAFF

V gene: TRBV2
CDR3 protein: CASFERSQETQYF

V gene: TRBV2
CDR3 protein: CASSEAGWAYGYTF

V gene: TRBV7-9
CDR3 protein: CASSSQAGANEKLFF

V gene: TRBV2
CDR3 protein: CASSARGSGANVLTF

V gene: TRBV27
CDR3 protein: CASSLSAGAGNTIYF

V gene: TRBV14
CDR3 protein: CASSLTGGPNYGYTF

V gene: TRBV10-3
CDR3 protein: CAISEQGDIQYF

V gene: TRBV18
CDR3 protein: CASSPGQGAYEQYF

V gene: TRBV19
CDR3 protein: CASSIPGNQPQHF

V gene: TRBV7-9
CDR3 protein: CASSSGTGTPNTDTQYF

V gene: TRBV28
CDR3 protein: CASSPPQREAVTDTQYF

V gene: TRBV6-5
CDR3 protein: CASSYRDGYEQYF

V gene: TRBV9
CDR3 protein: CASSVGSSLNEQFF

V gene: TRBV27
CDR3 protein: CASSLDRVLNSPLHF

V gene: TRBV3-1/TRBV3-2
CDR3 protein: CASSHHPGGYEQYF

V gene: TRBV21-1
CDR3 protein: CAIPARTSGYEQYF

V gene: TRBV2
CDR3 protein: CASSEGSWNTEAFF

V gene: TRBV3-1/TRBV3-2
CDR3 protein: CASSQERGGLSYNEQFF

V gene: TRBV5-3
CDR3 protein: CARSYIPSGGAGQETQYF

V gene: TRBV19
CDR3 protein: CASTPVQMNTEAFF

V gene: TRBV4-2
CDR3 protein: CASSQGQDSQPQHF

V gene: TRBV7-9
CDR3 protein: CASSSTGGGQPQHF

V gene: TRBV2
CDR3 protein: CAKGTSGGASYNEQFF

V gene: TRBV24-1
CDR3 protein: CATSVSGSMDTQYF

V gene: TRBV10-3
CDR3 protein: CAISRDDRGNSPLHF

V gene: TRBV11-3
CDR3 protein: CASSTTAGQGEETQYF

V gene: TRBV4-1
CDR3 protein: CASSQGWDSPAEQFF

V gene: TRBV27
CDR3 protein: CASSLGPESSTDTQYF

V gene: TRBV6-5
CDR3 protein: CASSYGTGTNSPLHF

V gene: TRBV5-4
CDR3 protein: CASSDSTKTGELFF

V gene: TRBV12-3/TRBV12-4
CDR3 protein: CASTSSGKAFF

V gene: TRBV5-4
CDR3 protein: CASSPGGASADTQYF

V gene: TRBV5-4
CDR3 protein: CASSSYTGTGANVLTF

V gene: TRBV7-9
CDR3 protein: CASSSRTGLGGNTIYF

V gene: TRBV5-1
CDR3 protein: CASSLEGEETQYF

V gene: TRBV2
CDR3 protein: CASFGTGAGTDTQYF

V gene: TRBV15
CDR3 protein: CATSRDLSGQRRYTF